Listed here are 4 T cell receptor beta chains from one sample, sequenced in a study of control samples from healthy donors and cancer patients. Clones were sequenced by immunoSEQ multiplex PCR, and TCRdb holds only the in-frame ones, with some missing. This table has about 58,000 clones, around 87% appearing once. Sequencing was carried out using PBMCs. These receptors came from a woman aged 55-75 years with lung cancer.

This chain joins TRBV15 and TRBJ1-1, with D perhaps TRBD1 (5 bases). In germline, CDR1 is LNHNV, CDR2 YYDKDF (reference sequence). The CDR3 has 13 residues. V was shortened by 2 bases and J by 4 bases, with 8 bases between the two germline ends. The CDR3 nucleotides read TGTGCCACCAGCAGACAGGGAGGCACTGAAGCTTTCTTT. Residues: CATSRQGGTEAFF.

The chain is built from TRBV7-9 and TRBJ2-3; the match to TRBD1 covers 8 bases. Germline CDR1 and CDR2: SEHNR and FQNEAQ (reference sequence). V was pared by 2 bases and J by 8 bases, with 9 bases of the junction left unmatched. CDR3 length: 15 residues. The CDR3 DNA reads as TGTGCCAGCAGCTTAACAGGGGGTGTTCAGAGTACGCAGTATTTT. Its protein is CASSLTGGVQSTQYF. The variable domain in full, with the rest retrieved from reference TRBV7-9 and TRBJ2-3, is DTGVSQNPRHKITKRGQNVTFRCDPISEHNRLYWYRQTLGQGPEFLTYFQNEAQLEKSRLLSDRFSAERPKGSFSTLEIQRTEQGDSAMYLCASSLTGGVQSTQYFGPGTRLTVL.

The chain recombines TRBV5-4 with TRBJ2-3, with D tentatively TRBD2 (6 bases). The CDR3 totals 15 residues. Germline CDR1 is SGHNT and CDR2 is YYREEE (reference sequence). Trimming pared 4 bases from V and 4 bases from J, leaving 16 bases between. The CDR3 sequence: CASSLGSSVADTQYF. For the CDR3, the DNA is TGTGCCAGCAGCCTCGGGTCTAGCGTAGCAGATACGCAGTATTTT.

CDR3 in DNA: TGCGCCAGCAGCCAAGATACGGGGACCTATGGCTACACCTTC. Translation: CASSQDTGTYGYTF. This chain uses TRBV4-1 with TRBJ1-2, with D possibly being TRBD1 (5 bases). The CDR3 runs to 14 residues. The V end lost 0 bases, the J end lost 4 bases, and 9 bases lay between the germline ends. CDR1 and CDR2 from the germline V gene are MGHRA and YSYEKL.